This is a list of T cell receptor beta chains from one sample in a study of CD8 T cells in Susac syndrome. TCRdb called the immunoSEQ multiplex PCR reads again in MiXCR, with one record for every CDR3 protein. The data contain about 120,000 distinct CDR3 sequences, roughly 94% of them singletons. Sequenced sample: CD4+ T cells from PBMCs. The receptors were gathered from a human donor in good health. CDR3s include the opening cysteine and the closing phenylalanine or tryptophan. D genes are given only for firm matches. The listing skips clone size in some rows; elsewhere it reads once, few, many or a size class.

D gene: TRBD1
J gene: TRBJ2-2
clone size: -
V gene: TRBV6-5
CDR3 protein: CATTAQGPGELFF
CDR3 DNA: TGTGCCACTACGGCACAGGGGCCCGGGGAGCTGTTTTTT

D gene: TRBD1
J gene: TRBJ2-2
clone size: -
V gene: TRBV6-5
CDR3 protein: CASSSRDSLIGELFF
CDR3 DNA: TGTGCCAGCAGTTCACGGGACAGCCTTATCGGGGAGCTGTTTTTT

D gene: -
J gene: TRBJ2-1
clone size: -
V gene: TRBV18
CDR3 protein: CASSPPDGYNEQFF
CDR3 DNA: TGTGCCAGCTCACCACCGGATGGATACAATGAGCAGTTCTTC

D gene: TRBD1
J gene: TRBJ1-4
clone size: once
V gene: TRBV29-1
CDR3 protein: CSVETGGAPEKLFF
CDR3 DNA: TGCAGCGTTGAAACAGGGGGCGCCCCTGAAAAACTGTTTTTT

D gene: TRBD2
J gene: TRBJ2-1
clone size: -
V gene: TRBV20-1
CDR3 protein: CSGVTSGFYNEQFF
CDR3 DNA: TGCAGTGGGGTGACTAGCGGGTTCTACAATGAGCAGTTCTTC

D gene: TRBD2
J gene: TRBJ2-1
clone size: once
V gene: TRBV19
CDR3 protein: CASRPPGTIDNEQFF
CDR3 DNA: TGTGCCAGTAGGCCTCCCGGGACTATTGACAATGAGCAGTTCTTC

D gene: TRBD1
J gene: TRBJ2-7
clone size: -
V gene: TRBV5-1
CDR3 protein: CASSPARQGTLYEQYF
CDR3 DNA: TGCGCCAGCAGCCCCGCTCGACAGGGGACACTTTACGAGCAGTACTTC

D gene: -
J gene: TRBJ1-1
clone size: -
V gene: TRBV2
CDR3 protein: CASSEVSRNTEAFF
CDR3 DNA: TGTGCCAGCAGTGAGGTCAGCCGGAACACTGAAGCTTTCTTT

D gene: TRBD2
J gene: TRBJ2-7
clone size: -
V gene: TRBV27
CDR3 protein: CASRGTGLAIYEQYF
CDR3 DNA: TGTGCCAGCAGAGGAACGGGACTAGCGATCTACGAGCAGTACTTC

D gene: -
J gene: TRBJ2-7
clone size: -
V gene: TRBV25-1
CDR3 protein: CASRRAGLGSYEQYF
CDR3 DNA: TGTGCCAGCAGAAGAGCGGGTCTCGGATCCTACGAGCAGTACTTC

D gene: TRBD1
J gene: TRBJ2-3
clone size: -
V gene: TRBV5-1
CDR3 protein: CASSLLRDRGTDTQYF
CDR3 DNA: TGCGCCAGCAGCTTGCTTCGGGACAGGGGAACAGATACGCAGTATTTT

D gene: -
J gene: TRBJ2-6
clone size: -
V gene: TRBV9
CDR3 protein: CASTPPGAGANVLTF
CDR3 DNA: TGTGCCAGCACCCCGCCGGGGGCTGGGGCCAACGTCCTGACTTTC

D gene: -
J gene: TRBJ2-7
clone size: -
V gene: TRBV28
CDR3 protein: CASSLGTRGMVEYF
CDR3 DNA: TGTGCCAGCAGTTTGGGGACACGGGGGATGGTGGAGTACTTC

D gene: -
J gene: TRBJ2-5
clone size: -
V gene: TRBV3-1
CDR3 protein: CASSQVGRIHGETQYF
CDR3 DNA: TGTGCCAGCAGCCAAGTGGGCAGAATTCATGGAGAGACCCAGTACTTC

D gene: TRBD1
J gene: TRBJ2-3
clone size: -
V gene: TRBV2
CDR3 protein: CARAAGQGKDTQYF
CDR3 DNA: TGTGCCAGGGCCGCGGGACAGGGAAAGGATACGCAGTATTTT

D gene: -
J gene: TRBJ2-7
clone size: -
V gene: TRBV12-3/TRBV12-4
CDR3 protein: CASSFRGTYPGEQYF
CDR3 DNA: TGTGCCAGCAGTTTTAGGGGGACTTATCCGGGCGAGCAGTACTTC

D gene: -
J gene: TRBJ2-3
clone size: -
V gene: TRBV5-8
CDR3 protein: CASTVGRTGADTQYF
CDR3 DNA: TGTGCCAGCACCGTCGGCCGTACTGGGGCAGATACGCAGTATTTT

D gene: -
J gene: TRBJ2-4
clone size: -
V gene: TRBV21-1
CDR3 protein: CASSKPSITIAKNIQYF
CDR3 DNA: TGTGCCAGCAGCAAACCGTCTATCACCATAGCCAAAAACATTCAGTACTTC

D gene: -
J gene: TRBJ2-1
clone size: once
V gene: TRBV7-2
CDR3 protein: CASSSRLVRNEQFF
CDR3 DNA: TGTGCCAGCAGCTCGAGACTAGTACGGAATGAGCAGTTCTTC

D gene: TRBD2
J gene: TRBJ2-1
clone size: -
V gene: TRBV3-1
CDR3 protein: CASSPTASGLGDNEQFF
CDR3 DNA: TGTGCCAGCAGCCCTACAGCGTCCGGACTAGGGGACAATGAGCAGTTCTTC

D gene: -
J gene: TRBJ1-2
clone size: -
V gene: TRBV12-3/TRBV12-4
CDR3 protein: CASSSVTNPYGYTF
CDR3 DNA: TGTGCCAGCAGTTCCGTGACAAACCCCTATGGCTACACCTTC

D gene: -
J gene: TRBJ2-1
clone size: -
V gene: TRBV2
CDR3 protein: CASSDGNQFF
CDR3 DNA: TGTGCCAGCAGTGACGGAAACCAGTTCTTC

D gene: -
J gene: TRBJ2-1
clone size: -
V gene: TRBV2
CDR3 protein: CASSVQIEQFF
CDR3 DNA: TGTGCCAGCAGTGTTCAGATTGAGCAGTTCTTC

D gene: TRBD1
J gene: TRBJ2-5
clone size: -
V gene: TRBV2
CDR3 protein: CASSVDRGQETQYF
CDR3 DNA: TGTGCCAGCAGTGTGGACAGGGGACAAGAGACCCAGTACTTC

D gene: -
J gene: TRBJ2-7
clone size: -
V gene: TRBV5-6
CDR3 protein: CASSLVEGMNEQYF
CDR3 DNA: TGTGCCAGCAGCTTGGTAGAGGGAATGAACGAGCAGTACTTC

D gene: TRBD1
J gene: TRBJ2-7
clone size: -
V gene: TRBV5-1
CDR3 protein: CASSLGQGASYEQYF
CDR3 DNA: TGTGCCAGCAGTTTGGGACAGGGGGCTTCCTACGAGCAGTACTTC

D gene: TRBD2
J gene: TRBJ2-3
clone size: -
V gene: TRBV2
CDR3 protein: CASIWASGVDTQYF
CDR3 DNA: TGTGCCAGCATATGGGCTAGCGGGGTAGATACGCAGTATTTT

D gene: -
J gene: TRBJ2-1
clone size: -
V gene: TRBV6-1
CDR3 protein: CASSVKVNEQFF
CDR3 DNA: TGTGCCAGCAGTGTTAAAGTCAATGAGCAGTTCTTC

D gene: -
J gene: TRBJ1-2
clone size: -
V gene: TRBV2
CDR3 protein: CASSGLQGGYTF
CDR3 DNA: TGTGCCAGCAGTGGACTTCAAGGAGGCTACACCTTC

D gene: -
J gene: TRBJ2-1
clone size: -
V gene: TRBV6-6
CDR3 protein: CASSYSKTVRNEQFF
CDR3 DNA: TGTGCCAGCAGTTACTCGAAGACAGTAAGGAATGAGCAGTTCTTC

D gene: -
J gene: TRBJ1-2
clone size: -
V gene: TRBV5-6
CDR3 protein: CASSPDLGEYGYTF
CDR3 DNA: TGTGCCAGCAGCCCGGACCTCGGGGAATATGGCTACACCTTC

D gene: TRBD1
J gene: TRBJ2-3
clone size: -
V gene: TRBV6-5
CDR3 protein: CASSRTGATDTQYF
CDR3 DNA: TGTGCCAGCAGTCGGACAGGGGCCACAGATACGCAGTATTTT

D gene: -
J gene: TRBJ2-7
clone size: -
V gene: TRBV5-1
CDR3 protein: CASSLEIGFEQYF
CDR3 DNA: TGCGCCAGCAGCTTGGAAATCGGGTTCGAGCAGTACTTC

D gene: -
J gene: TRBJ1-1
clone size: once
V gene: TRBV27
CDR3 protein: CASSQLMGGNTEAFF
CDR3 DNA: TGTGCCAGCAGTCAGTTAATGGGTGGGAACACTGAAGCTTTCTTT

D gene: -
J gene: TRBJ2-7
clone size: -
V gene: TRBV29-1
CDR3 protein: CSVDFGSGIQQYF
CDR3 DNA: TGCAGCGTTGATTTCGGGAGTGGGATACAGCAGTACTTC

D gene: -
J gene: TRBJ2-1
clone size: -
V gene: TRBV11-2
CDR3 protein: CASSPLLLGHEQFF
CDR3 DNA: TGTGCCAGCAGCCCGCTGCTCCTGGGGCATGAGCAGTTCTTC

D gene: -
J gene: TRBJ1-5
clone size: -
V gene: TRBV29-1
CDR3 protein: CSVSGVGGNQPQHF
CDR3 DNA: TGCAGCGTTTCTGGGGTCGGGGGCAATCAGCCCCAGCATTTT

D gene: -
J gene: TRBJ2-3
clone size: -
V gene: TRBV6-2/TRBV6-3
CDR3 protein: CASSWTTSTDTQYF
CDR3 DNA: TGTGCCAGCAGTTGGACCACTAGCACAGATACGCAGTATTTT

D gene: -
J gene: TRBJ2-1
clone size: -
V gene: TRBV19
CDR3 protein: CASSPEGPDEQFF
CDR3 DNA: TGTGCCAGTAGTCCGGAGGGCCCGGATGAGCAGTTCTTC

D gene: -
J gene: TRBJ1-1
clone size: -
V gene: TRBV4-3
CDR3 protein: CASSQRGFADRTEAFF
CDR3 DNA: TGCGCCAGCAGCCAAAGGGGTTTTGCAGACAGGACTGAAGCTTTCTTT

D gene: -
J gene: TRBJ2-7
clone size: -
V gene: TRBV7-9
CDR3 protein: CASSDSMAGTAASEQYF
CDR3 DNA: TGTGCCAGCAGCGACTCGATGGCCGGGACGGCCGCTTCCGAGCAGTACTTC

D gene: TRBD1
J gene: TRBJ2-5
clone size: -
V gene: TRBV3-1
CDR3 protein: CASSLRAQGDQETQYF
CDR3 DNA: TGTGCCAGCAGCCTCCGAGCCCAGGGGGACCAAGAGACCCAGTACTTC